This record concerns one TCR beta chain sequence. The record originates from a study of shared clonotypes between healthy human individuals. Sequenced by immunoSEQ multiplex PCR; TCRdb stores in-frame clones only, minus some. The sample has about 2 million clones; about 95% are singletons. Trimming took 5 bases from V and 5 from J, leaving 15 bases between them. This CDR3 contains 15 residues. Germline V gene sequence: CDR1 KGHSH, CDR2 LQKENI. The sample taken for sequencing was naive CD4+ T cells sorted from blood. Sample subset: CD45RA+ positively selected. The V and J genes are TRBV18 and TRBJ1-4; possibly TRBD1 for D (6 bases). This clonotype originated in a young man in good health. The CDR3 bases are TGTGCCAGCTCATGGGCCAGGGGAGAGAATGAAAAACTGTTTTTT. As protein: CASSWARGENEKLFF.